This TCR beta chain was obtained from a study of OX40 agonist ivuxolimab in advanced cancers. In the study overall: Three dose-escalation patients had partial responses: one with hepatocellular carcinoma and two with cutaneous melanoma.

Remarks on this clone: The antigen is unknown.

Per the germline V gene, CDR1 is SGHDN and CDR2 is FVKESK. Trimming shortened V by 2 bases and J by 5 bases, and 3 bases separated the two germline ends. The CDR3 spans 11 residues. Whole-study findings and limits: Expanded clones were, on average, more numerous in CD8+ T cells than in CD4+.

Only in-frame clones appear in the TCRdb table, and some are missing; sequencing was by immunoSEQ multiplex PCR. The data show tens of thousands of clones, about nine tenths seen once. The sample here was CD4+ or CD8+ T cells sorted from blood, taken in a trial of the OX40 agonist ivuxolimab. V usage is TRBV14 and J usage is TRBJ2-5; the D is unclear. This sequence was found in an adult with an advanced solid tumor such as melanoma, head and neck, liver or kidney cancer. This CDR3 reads CASSQLETQYF. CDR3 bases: TGTGCCAGCAGCCAACTGGAGACCCAGTACTTC.